These 25 T cell receptor beta chains originate from one sample sequenced in a study of beta chain features in type 1 diabetes. General observations from the study: All four CD4+ subsets from Type 1 diabetes patients carried moderately but significantly shorter TCRB CDR3s.

Every bit of the isolated RNA underwent reverse transcription, so sequencing read expressed TCRB transcripts. The protocol was immunoSEQ multiplex PCR, while the TCRdb copy is restricted to in-frame clones and leaves out a portion. The sample consists of 150,000 to 200,000 clones, about 63% of them appearing once. For these TCRs, the target antigens are not known. The source material was naive CD4+ T cells from blood. The origin of the receptors is a man aged 25-45 years with type 1 diabetes.

The DNA for the CDR3 is TGCAGCGTTGAAGGCCAGTTGGATGGCTATGGCTACACCTTC. Protein sequence: CSVEGQLDGYGYTF. The genes are TRBV29-1 and TRBJ1-2; D is unclear. V was cut by 1 base and J by 4 bases, with 13 bases left in between. In germline, CDR1 is SQVTM, CDR2 ANQGSEA. There are 14 residues in the CDR3.

The rearrangement links TRBV2 to TRBJ1-4, with D uncertain. V was clipped by 4 bases and J by 6 bases, with 12 bases between them. The CDR3 consists of 14 residues. CDR1 is SNHLY and CDR2 is FYNNEI in the germline V gene. Here the CDR3 DNA reads TGTGCCAGCAGTGTACAAAGTTGGGATGAAAAACTGTTTTTT. Its protein product is CASSVQSWDEKLFF.

This chain links TRBV11-2 with TRBJ2-3; D is unresolved. The V end was cut by 2 bases, the J end by 9 bases, with 9 bases between. Germline-derived CDR1 and CDR2 are SGHAT and FQNNGV. The CDR3 runs to 12 residues. CDR3 coding DNA: TGTGCCAGCAGCTTATTTTTGGGCACGCAGTATTTT. It is translated as CASSLFLGTQYF. Together with reference TRBV11-2 and TRBJ2-3, the CDR3 gives the full variable domain: EAGVAQSPRYKIIEKRQSVAFWCNPISGHATLYWYQQILGQGPKLLIQFQNNGVVDDSQLPKDRFSAERLKGVDSTLKIQPAKLEDSAVYLCASSLFLGTQYFGPGTRLTVL.

V usage is TRBV7-2 and J usage is TRBJ2-3; no clear D gene. Trimming removed 0 bases from V and 5 bases from J, with 6 bases in between. CDR3 length equals 13 residues. CDR1 and CDR2 from the germline V gene are SGHTA and FQGNSA. This chain's CDR3 is CASSLAPRDTQYF. DNA of the CDR3: TGTGCCAGCAGCTTAGCGCCGAGAGATACGCAGTATTTT.

As concerns this clone: A junction end diverges from the germline sequence, so it may reflect a read error. The gene calls are TRBV10-3 and TRBJ1-1, with unresolved D. Germline lookup yields CDR1 ENHRY and CDR2 SYGVKD. The CDR3 sequence is 15 residues long. The CDR3, as DNA: TGTGCCATCAGCGAGTCGGGTTCAGAGAACACTGAAGCTTTCTTT. Translated: CAISESGSENTEAFF.

J is TRBJ1-5 and V is TRBV7-2; the match to TRBD1 covers 9 bases. V shed 4 bases and J 2 bases; nucleotides not matched to a gene: 9. Germline V CDR1 and CDR2: SGHTA, FQGNSA. The CDR3 contains 17 residues. CDR3 amino acids: CASSSGTGLIGNQPQHF. The CDR3 DNA reads TGTGCCAGCAGCTCCGGGACAGGGTTGATTGGCAATCAGCCCCAGCATTTT.

V gene TRBV28 combines with J gene TRBJ2-3, with unresolved D. V was cut by 3 bases and J by 4 bases, with 17 bases left in between. The CDR3 extends over 16 amino acids. Germline CDR1 and CDR2: MDHEN and SYDVKM. The CDR3 bases are TGTGCCAGCAGTTTCACCGGGCAACGCATTGCAGATACGCAGTATTTT. Protein product: CASSFTGQRIADTQYF.

This sequence joins TRBV7-2 and TRBJ2-3; D is unresolved. The CDR3 contains 14 residues. The germline gives CDR1 SGHTA, CDR2 FQGNSA. V lost 7 bases, J lost 0 bases, and 11 bases lay in between. This CDR3 is CASTRDTSTDTQYF. CDR3 nucleotide sequence: TGTGCCAGCACCCGCGATACTAGCACAGATACGCAGTATTTT.

V usage is TRBV9 and J usage is TRBJ2-7, with 9 bases aligning to TRBD1. V lost 4 bases to trimming and J lost 1 base; unmatched junction nucleotides: 12. The CDR3 sequence is 17 residues long. In germline, CDR1 is SGDLS, CDR2 YYNGEE. Written as DNA, the CDR3 is TGTGCCAGCAGCCAGAGCTCGGGACAGGGAGTGTCCTACGAGCAGTACTTC. Amino acid sequence: CASSQSSGQGVSYEQYF.

The genes are TRBV4-3 and TRBJ2-7, with 8 bases matching TRBD1. V lost 1 base and J lost 3; bases outside the gene matches: 11. Germline CDR1 reads LGHNA; CDR2 reads YSLEER. There are 17 residues in the CDR3. CDR3 nucleotides: TGCGCCAGCAGCCAAGTCAAATGGCCCGGGACAGGCTACGAGCAGTACTTC. Amino acid sequence: CASSQVKWPGTGYEQYF.

The chain couples TRBV10-3 to TRBJ2-2, with 7 positions matching TRBD1. The CDR3 sequence is 16 residues long. The trim removed 3 bases at V and 1 base at J, leaving 5 bases unmatched. Germline V lookup: CDR1 ENHRY, CDR2 SYGVKD. The CDR3 loop is CAISESGQLNTGELFF. The CDR3 DNA sequence: TGTGCCATCAGTGAATCGGGACAGCTGAACACCGGGGAGCTGTTTTTT.

The J gene is TRBJ2-3, the V gene TRBV7-2; TRBD1 aligns across 10 bases. The germline V gene encodes CDR1 SGHTA and CDR2 FQGNSA. This CDR3 spans 14 amino acids. With 2 bases clipped from V and 5 bases from J, the junction kept 1 base outside the gene matches. As DNA, the CDR3 is TGTGCCAGCAGCTTACGGACAGGGGGAGATACGCAGTATTTT. This sequence encodes CASSLRTGGDTQYF.

The V call is TRBV29-1, the J call TRBJ2-1, with TRBD1 matching over 10 bases. The CDR3 extends over 13 amino acids. Germline CDR1 reads SQVTM; CDR2 reads ANQGSEA. CDR3 in DNA: TGCAGTTTCGGGACAGGGGTAGCGGATGAGCAGTTCTTC. This gives the protein CSFGTGVADEQFF.

The chain recombines TRBV28 with TRBJ1-2, with D possibly matching TRBD1 (5 bases). V lost 4 bases and J lost 7, with 16 bases in between. Germline CDR1 reads MDHEN; CDR2 reads SYDVKM. The CDR3 sequence is 14 residues long. The CDR3 loop reads CASSSPPTESGYTF. The CDR3 DNA is TGTGCCAGCAGTTCCCCCCCGACAGAATCTGGCTACACCTTC.

The chain is built from TRBV14 and TRBJ2-2; D unresolved. Germline V CDR1 and CDR2: SGHDN, FVKESK. Trimming removed 5 bases at V and 1 base at J, with 5 bases between. The CDR3 is 13 amino acids. In nucleotides, the CDR3 is TGTGCCAGCAGCAGATTGAACACCGGGGAGCTGTTTTTT. Residues: CASSRLNTGELFF.

This clone was picked up a small number of times. V and J are TRBV29-1 and TRBJ2-1, with 9 nucleotides matching TRBD1. Germline V gene data show CDR1 as SQVTM and CDR2 as ANQGSEA. CDR3 length: 15 amino acids. The trim removed 6 bases at V and 0 bases at J, leaving 6 bases unmatched. Written as DNA, the CDR3 is TGCAGCGTCCGACAGGGGGTGGTCTCCTACAATGAGCAGTTCTTC. It is translated as CSVRQGVVSYNEQFF.

This clone was detected a few times. The CDR3 loop is CASSAVTGSPNVLTF. The CDR3 DNA is TGTGCCAGCAGCGCCGTCACAGGTAGCCCCAACGTCCTGACTTTC. The rearrangement links TRBV9 to TRBJ2-6; D possibly corresponds to TRBD1 (5 bases). With 3 bases removed from V and 8 bases from J, the gap between germline ends came to 15 bases. Germline V CDR1 and CDR2: SGDLS, YYNGEE. The CDR3 has 15 amino acids.

The chain carries TRBV11-2 and TRBJ2-5; no clear D. Trimming stripped 3 bases from V and 5 bases from J, with 16 bases between. Germline CDR1 SGHAT, CDR2 FQNNGV. This CDR3 has 15 residues. The CDR3 nucleotides are TGTGCCAGCAGCTTTTCCTACGCTAGTGCGGAGACCCAGTACTTC. Protein product: CASSFSYASAETQYF.

The chain combines TRBV7-2 with TRBJ2-6; no clear D gene. From germline, CDR1 is SGHTA and CDR2 FQGNSA. The length of the CDR3 is 15 residues. V shed 7 bases and J shed 1 base, with 11 bases lying between them. CDR3 region: CASNLGWSGANVLTF. The CDR3 DNA reads as TGTGCCAGCAACTTGGGCTGGTCTGGGGCCAACGTCCTGACTTTC.

This clone is a singleton in its sample. The CDR3 is CASSLGEWTYEQYF. The CDR3 nucleotides read TGTGCCAGCAGCTTGGGGGAATGGACCTACGAGCAGTACTTC. This chain uses TRBV7-2 with TRBJ2-7; D possibly matches TRBD1 or TRBD2 (5 bases each). Germline values: CDR1 SGHTA, CDR2 FQGNSA. CDR3 size: 14 residues. V lost 3 bases and J lost 2, with 11 bases in between. The full variable domain, rest sourced from reference TRBV7-2 and TRBJ2-7, is GAGVSQSPSNKVTEKGKDVELRCDPISGHTALYWYRQSLGQGLEFLIYFQGNSAPDKSGLPSDRFSAERTGGSVSTLTIQRTQQEDSAVYLCASSLGEWTYEQYFGPGTRLTVT.

The chain is built from TRBV7-2 and TRBJ2-5; 7 nucleotides line up with TRBD2. Germline V gene lookup returns CDR1 SGHTA and CDR2 FQGNSA. The V gene end was trimmed by 3 bases and the J gene end by 5 bases; junction bases not matched to a gene: 9. The length of the CDR3 is 15 residues. The DNA of the CDR3 is TGTGCCAGCAGCTTCCTTTGGGGGGGTACGGAGACCCAGTACTTC. As protein: CASSFLWGGTETQYF.

The chain links TRBV28 to TRBJ2-7, with TRBD1 matching 10 bases. CDR3 size: 15 residues. The J segment lost 4 bases and the V segment lost 6 bases, leaving 9 bases of the junction unmatched. Germline CDR1 MDHEN, CDR2 SYDVKM. CDR3 region: CASRSSGTGAYEQYF. Written as DNA, the CDR3 is TGTGCCAGCAGATCTTCCGGGACAGGGGCATACGAGCAGTACTTC.

V and J are TRBV11-2 and TRBJ2-5; the D is unclear. Germline V gives CDR1 SGHAT, CDR2 FQNNGV. The CDR3 has 12 amino acids. Trimming removed 6 bases at V and 7 bases at J, with 12 bases between. CDR3 region: CASSNPGRTQYF. The CDR3 DNA is TGTGCCAGCAGTAACCCCGGCCGGACCCAGTACTTC.

V usage is TRBV29-1 and J usage is TRBJ1-2; D remains ambiguous. The V gene lost 4 bases and the J gene lost 9 bases, with 15 bases spanning the gap. The germline V gene has CDR1 SQVTM and CDR2 ANQGSEA. This CDR3 has 12 amino acids. The CDR3 loop reads CSVVAFGSSYTF. The CDR3 coding sequence is TGCAGCGTTGTGGCCTTTGGATCGAGCTACACCTTC.

This clone was detected a few times. The rearrangement joins TRBV7-9 to TRBJ2-3; D is unresolved. Germline V gene sequence: CDR1 SEHNR, CDR2 FQNEAQ (reference sequence). V was pared by 5 bases and J by 2 bases, with 11 bases between. The CDR3 length is 14 residues. CDR3 DNA: TGTGCCAGCAGCCCTACAGCAGACACAGATACGCAGTATTTT. Translating it yields CASSPTADTDTQYF.